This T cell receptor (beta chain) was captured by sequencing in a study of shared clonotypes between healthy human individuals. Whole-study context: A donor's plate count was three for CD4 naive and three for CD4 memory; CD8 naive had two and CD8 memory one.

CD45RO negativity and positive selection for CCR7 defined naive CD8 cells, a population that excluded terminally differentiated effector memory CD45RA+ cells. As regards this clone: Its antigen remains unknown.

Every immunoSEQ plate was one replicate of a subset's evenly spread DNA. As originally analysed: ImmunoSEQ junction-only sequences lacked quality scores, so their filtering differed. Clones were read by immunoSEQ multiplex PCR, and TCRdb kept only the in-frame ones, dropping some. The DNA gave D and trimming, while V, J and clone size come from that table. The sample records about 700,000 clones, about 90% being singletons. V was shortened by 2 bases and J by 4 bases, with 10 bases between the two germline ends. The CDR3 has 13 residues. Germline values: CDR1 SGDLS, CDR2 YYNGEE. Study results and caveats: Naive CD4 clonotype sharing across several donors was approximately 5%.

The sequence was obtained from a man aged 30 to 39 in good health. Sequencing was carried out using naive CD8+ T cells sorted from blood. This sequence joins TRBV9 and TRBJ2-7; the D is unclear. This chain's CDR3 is CASSVDPGYEQYF. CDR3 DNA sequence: TGTGCCAGCAGCGTGGATCCAGGTTACGAGCAGTACTTC.